The T cell receptor beta chain described here comes from a study of resident and recirculating memory T cells in vitiligo. The germline V gene has CDR1 SGHAT and CDR2 FQNNGV. The CDR3 loop spans 15 amino acids. Between the trimmed V and J ends, which lost 5 bases and 1 base, there was a span of 13 bases. Produced via immunoSEQ multiplex PCR; TCRdb's table is partial and in-frame only. In the table there are 70,000 to 75,000 clones, 80% to 95% of which are singletons. Patients' lesions had not changed for the previous 6 months. This TCR derives from a male donor with vitiligo. The material sequenced was blood. The V call is TRBV11-2, the J call TRBJ2-3, with D maybe TRBD1 (6 bases). The CDR3 DNA reads TGTGCCAGCAGCCAAGGGACACCCGGCACAGATACGCAGTATTTT. This encodes CASSQGTPGTDTQYF.